This passage covers 32 T cell receptor beta chains from one sample sequenced in a study of shared clonotypes between healthy human individuals. The assay was immunoSEQ multiplex PCR, and TCRdb's table has in-frame clones only and misses some. There are approximately 2,300,000 clones in the sample; 80% to 95% occur only once, and around 0.4% lies in the top ten. The sample was naive CD4+ T cells from PBMCs. The subset: CD45RA+ positively selected. These receptor sequences come from a man aged 18 to 30 in good health. Some clones in this sample may be carry-over from other donors' samples.

The chain is built from TRBV7-2 and TRBJ1-2; D is ambiguous. Trimming stripped 2 bases from V and 4 bases from J, with 11 bases between. Germline V gene data show CDR1 as SGHTA and CDR2 as FQGNSA. The CDR3 is 14 residues long. CDR3 region: CASSLRENVYGYTF. The CDR3 region has the DNA TGTGCCAGCAGCTTACGGGAGAATGTCTATGGCTACACCTTC.

Comment on this clone: The missing conserved phenylalanine or tryptophan at the end of this CDR3 makes a read error likely. V gene TRBV7-7 combines with J gene TRBJ1-1; D remains unclear. The V and J ends lost 5 bases and 8 bases respectively, with 15 bases between them. In germline, CDR1 is SSHAT, CDR2 FNYEAQ (reference sequence). CDR3 length equals 13 residues. CDR3 sequence: CASSPAPAGEAFL. In nucleotides, the CDR3 is TGTGCCAGCAGCCCGGCCCCCGCCGGGGAAGCTTTCCTT.

V and J are TRBV5-6 and TRBJ1-1; D unclear. V lost 0 bases and J lost 8, with 11 bases in between. The CDR3 has 13 residues. Per germline, CDR1 SGHDT and CDR2 YYEEEE. CDR3 protein: CASSLVHPGEAFF. DNA of the CDR3: TGTGCCAGCAGCTTGGTTCATCCAGGAGAAGCTTTCTTT.

This chain uses TRBV29-1 with TRBJ2-2, with unresolved D. This CDR3 has 14 amino acids. From germline, CDR1 is SQVTM and CDR2 ANQGSEA. The ends were cut back, 4 bases at V and 7 bases at J, with 16 bases in the middle. The CDR3 loop is CSVGRRPPGGELFF. The CDR3 DNA reads as TGCAGCGTTGGTAGACGCCCACCGGGCGGGGAGCTGTTTTTT.

Regarding this clone: This same CDR3 is encoded by further DNA sequences in the sample. The chain links TRBV30 to TRBJ2-3; D perhaps matches TRBD1 (5 bases). The CDR3 is made up of 12 amino acids. Looked up from germline, CDR1 is GTSNPN and CDR2 is SVGIG (reference sequence). V was trimmed by 4 bases and J by 4 bases, leaving 9 bases between them. This CDR3 reads CAWTQGADTQYF. The CDR3, as DNA: TGTGCCTGGACTCAGGGCGCAGATACGCAGTATTTT.

CDR3 in DNA: TGTGCCAGCAGCTGGGGCGTCTCCTACGAGCAGTACTTC. This translates into CASSWGVSYEQYF. The chain is built from TRBV6-1 and TRBJ2-5; TRBD1 might be the D (5 bases). The DNA matches TRBJ2-7 better at its end, which makes the J call doubtful. From germline, CDR1 is MNHNS and CDR2 SASEGT. CDR3 length equals 13 residues.

The rearrangement uses TRBV5-1 and TRBJ2-3, with TRBD2 matching 9 bases. Germline CDR1 reads SGHRS; CDR2 reads YFSETQ. This CDR3 has 16 amino acids. J lost 3 bases, V lost 5 bases, and 10 bases had no gene match. CDR3 residues: CASRGSGSSRTDTQYF. In DNA form, the CDR3 reads TGCGCCAGCAGAGGTAGCGGGAGTAGTAGAACAGATACGCAGTATTTT. The full variable domain, its missing parts supplied by reference TRBV5-1 and TRBJ2-3, is KAGVTQTPRYLIKTRGQQVTLSCSPISGHRSVSWYQQTPGQGLQFLFEYFSETQRNKGNFPGRFSGRQFSNSRSEMNVSTLELGDSALYLCASRGSGSSRTDTQYFGPGTRLTVL.

This clone was seen a few times. V and J are TRBV18 and TRBJ1-3, with D uncertain. Germline V gene data show CDR1 as KGHSH and CDR2 as LQKENI. The V end lost 2 bases, the J end lost 3 bases, and 14 bases lay between the germline ends. This CDR3 has 16 residues. The CDR3 DNA sequence: TGTGCCAGCTCACCAGATGTCGCAGGCTTTGGAAACACCATATATTTT. Amino acids: CASSPDVAGFGNTIYF.

The chain carries TRBV10-3 and TRBJ2-1, with a tentative D call TRBD1 (6 bases). This CDR3 is built from 16 residues. CDR1 is ENHRY and CDR2 is SYGVKD in the germline V gene. Trimming cost V 7 bases and J 0 bases, with 16 bases left between them. In DNA, the CDR3 is TGTGCCATCAACCGAAGAGGGGGAACCTCCTACAATGAGCAGTTCTTC. Amino acids: CAINRRGGTSYNEQFF.

In its sample, this clone was seen once. The CDR3 DNA is TGTGCCAGCAGCTTAAATGCGGGGGTCTACGAGCAGTACTTC. It encodes CASSLNAGVYEQYF. The chain links TRBV7-9 to TRBJ2-7, with TRBD2 matching 7 bases. CDR3 length: 14 amino acids. Germline lookup yields CDR1 SEHNR and CDR2 FQNEAQ (reference sequence). J was trimmed by 3 bases and V by 2 bases; bases with no gene match: 4.

The chain has TRBV28 and TRBJ1-2; D perhaps matches TRBD1 (6 bases). Germline CDR1 is MDHEN and CDR2 is SYDVKM. Trimming removed 10 bases at V and 3 bases at J, with 21 bases between. The CDR3 has 15 amino acids. The CDR3 sequence is CATTPGGGIDYGYTF. CDR3 nucleotide sequence: TGTGCCACCACCCCAGGAGGGGGGATTGACTATGGCTACACCTTC.

The CDR3 bases are TGTGCCAGCACCTCAAAGGGACTAGCGGGAGGCCTCACAGATACGCAGTATTTT. This sequence encodes CASTSKGLAGGLTDTQYF. The J gene is TRBJ2-3, the V gene TRBV11-1; 15 positions agree with TRBD2. V gave up 7 bases and J gave up 2 bases; unmatched junction bases: 10. Germline-derived CDR1 and CDR2 are SGHAT and FQDESV (reference sequence). The CDR3 extends over 18 amino acids.

This clone appeared a single time. The CDR3 sequence: CASSHDRSSGANVLTF. CDR3 nucleotide sequence: TGTGCCAGTAGTCACGACAGGAGCTCTGGGGCCAACGTCCTGACTTTC. The chain recombines TRBV19 with TRBJ2-6; D is possibly TRBD1 (6 bases). Between the trimmed V and J ends, which lost 5 bases and 0 bases, there was a span of 11 bases. This CDR3 contains 16 residues. The germline CDR1 and CDR2 sequences are LNHDA and SQIVND (reference sequence). Together with reference TRBV19 and TRBJ2-6, the CDR3 gives the full variable domain: DGGITQSPKYLFRKEGQNVTLSCEQNLNHDAMYWYRQDPGQGLRLIYYSQIVNDFQKGDIAEGYSVSREKKESFPLTVTSAQKNPTAFYLCASSHDRSSGANVLTFGAGSRLTVL.

The CDR3 bases are TGTGCCAGCAGTCAGACGGGGAGCTCCTACAATGAGCAGTTCTTC. Translated, it gives CASSQTGSSYNEQFF. The chain recombines TRBV7-2 with TRBJ2-1; TRBD2 might be the D (5 bases). CDR3 length: 15 amino acids. The ends were cut back, 6 bases at V and 0 bases at J, with 12 bases in the middle. Germline V CDR1 and CDR2: SGHTA, FQGNSA.

The rearrangement uses TRBV6-1 and TRBJ2-1; perhaps TRBD2 as D (6 bases). In germline, CDR1 is MNHNS, CDR2 SASEGT. The CDR3 has 19 residues. V gave up 4 bases and J gave up 0 bases, with 22 bases separating them. CDR3 bases: TGTGCCAGCAGTGTACTGTTCCTATTGGCGGGGAGCTCCTACAATGAGCAGTTCTTC. The encoded protein is CASSVLFLLAGSSYNEQFF.

V usage is TRBV6-6 and J usage is TRBJ2-7; D possibly corresponds to TRBD2 (6 bases). The V gene's germline CDR1 is MNHNY and CDR2 SVGAGI (reference sequence). The ends were cut back, 7 bases at V and 4 bases at J, with 17 bases in the middle. The CDR3 sequence is 14 residues long. The CDR3 DNA follows: TGTGCCAGCACCACAGCGGGTACCTCTTACGAGCAGTACTTC. It codes for CASTTAGTSYEQYF.

This chain connects TRBV25-1 to TRBJ2-7; D is undetermined. The germline gives CDR1 MGHDK, CDR2 SYGVNS. The CDR3 runs 13 residues. The V gene lost 7 bases and the J gene lost 1 base, with 11 bases spanning the gap. DNA for the CDR3: TGTGCCAGCATGGAGAAGACATCCTACGAGCAGTACTTC. Protein product: CASMEKTSYEQYF.

V and J are TRBV9 and TRBJ2-2; 7 positions match TRBD2. J was trimmed by 4 bases and V by 1 base; bases with no gene match: 4. CDR3 length equals 15 residues. Germline values: CDR1 SGDLS, CDR2 YYNGEE. The CDR3 here is CASSVRGRATGELFF. The CDR3 nucleotides are TGTGCCAGCAGCGTACGGGGGAGGGCCACCGGGGAGCTGTTTTTT.

The chain joins TRBV6-6 to TRBJ1-4; the match to TRBD1 covers 7 bases. The V gene's germline CDR1 is MNHNY and CDR2 SVGAGI (reference sequence). This CDR3 has 14 residues. V shed 7 bases, J shed 3 bases, and the junction held 5 bases outside the gene matches. The CDR3 DNA follows: TGTGCCAGCACGCGACAGGGTTCTAATGAAAAACTGTTTTTT. This encodes CASTRQGSNEKLFF.

The V gene is TRBV11-2, the J gene TRBJ2-3; TRBD2 aligns across 10 bases. The CDR3 is 16 amino acids. Germline V gives CDR1 SGHAT, CDR2 FQNNGV. The V and J ends lost 4 bases and 5 bases, in that order; junction bases with no gene match: 9. The CDR3 DNA sequence: TGTGCCAGCAGCTCCCGGACTAGCGGACTTCGAGATACGCAGTATTTT. It encodes CASSSRTSGLRDTQYF.

CDR3 in amino acids: CASSKDINNEQFF. Written as DNA, the CDR3 is TGTGCCAGCAGCAAGGACATTAACAATGAGCAGTTCTTC. The V call is TRBV7-8, the J call TRBJ2-1, with TRBD1 as a possible D gene (5 bases). This CDR3 is built from 13 residues. CDR1 and CDR2 (germline): SGHVS, FQNEAQ. V lost 5 bases to trimming and J lost 5 bases, with 10 bases between them.

CDR3 sequence reads: CASSIWERGNYGYTF. The CDR3 DNA reads as TGTGCCAGTAGTATATGGGAGCGGGGGAACTATGGCTACACCTTC. This chain links TRBV19 with TRBJ1-2, with D perhaps matching TRBD1 (5 bases). V shed 2 bases and J shed 2 bases, with 12 bases lying between them. The germline gives CDR1 LNHDA, CDR2 SQIVND (reference sequence). This CDR3 has 15 amino acids.

As concerns this clone: Other DNA sequences in this specimen translate into the identical CDR3. V and J are TRBV20-1 and TRBJ2-3, with D hard to call. The CDR3 sequence is 11 residues long. Trimming stripped 5 bases from V and 1 base from J, with 4 bases between. CDR1 and CDR2 from the germline V gene are DFQATT and SNEGSKA (reference sequence). CDR3 nucleotides: TGCAGTGCTGGGCGCACAGATACGCAGTATTTT. This gives the protein CSAGRTDTQYF.

This chain joins TRBV5-1 and TRBJ2-4; D possibly uses TRBD1 or TRBD2 (5 bases each). The germline CDR1 and CDR2 sequences are SGHRS and YFSETQ. Trimming took off 1 base at V and 0 bases at J, with 20 bases between the two ends. This CDR3 has 19 amino acids. The CDR3 nucleotides read TGCGCCAGCAGCTTGCCTCGGGACGTTCTAGGCAAAGCCAAAAACATTCAGTACTTC. Translated: CASSLPRDVLGKAKNIQYF.

J is TRBJ2-5 and V is TRBV5-6; TRBD2 matches 8 bases. This CDR3 is 13 amino acids long. V shed 8 bases, J shed 4 bases, and the junction held 7 bases outside the gene matches. CDR1 is SGHDT, CDR2 YYEEEE, per germline. The DNA of the CDR3 is TGTGCCAGTCGGTCACGGGGGGGAGAGACCCAGTACTTC. Protein: CASRSRGGETQYF. The full variable domain, its missing parts supplied by reference TRBV5-6 and TRBJ2-5, is DAGVTQSPTHLIKTRGQQVTLRCSPKSGHDTVSWYQQALGQGPQFIFQYYEEEERQRGNFPDRFSGHQFPNYSSELNVNALLLGDSALYLCASRSRGGETQYFGPGTRLLVL.

The chain couples TRBV11-2 to TRBJ2-1; D not resolved. Germline values: CDR1 SGHAT, CDR2 FQNNGV. The V end was cut by 2 bases, the J end by 0 bases, with 8 bases between. The length of the CDR3 is 15 residues. CDR3: CASSLTYNSYNEQFF. DNA of the CDR3: TGTGCCAGCAGCTTAACATACAACTCCTACAATGAGCAGTTCTTC.

About this clone: The same CDR3 also results from other DNA sequences found in this sample. This rearrangement joins TRBV5-1 to TRBJ2-7, with D uncertain. Germline CDR1 SGHRS, CDR2 YFSETQ. The CDR3 sequence is 12 residues long. V lost 3 bases and J lost 3, with 7 bases in between. CDR3 nucleotide sequence: TGCGCCAGCAGCTCCACCGACTACGAGCAGTACTTC. Protein sequence: CASSSTDYEQYF. The full variable domain, in which reference TRBV5-1 and TRBJ2-7 provide the parts outside the CDR3, is KAGVTQTPRYLIKTRGQQVTLSCSPISGHRSVSWYQQTPGQGLQFLFEYFSETQRNKGNFPGRFSGRQFSNSRSEMNVSTLELGDSALYLCASSSTDYEQYFGPGTRLTVT.

The gene calls are TRBV11-2 and TRBJ2-1; 12 nucleotides align to TRBD2. Trimming took 2 bases from V and 1 from J; bases not matched to a gene: 6. Per the germline V gene, CDR1 is SGHAT and CDR2 is FQNNGV. CDR3 length: 18 residues. The CDR3 sequence is CASSLRLAGARSYNEQFF. CDR3 sequence (DNA): TGTGCCAGCAGCTTACGACTAGCGGGAGCCCGTTCCTACAATGAGCAGTTCTTC.

V is TRBV7-3 and J is TRBJ1-2; D might be TRBD1 (6 bases). Germline V gene lookup returns CDR1 SGHTA and CDR2 FQGTGA. The CDR3 runs to 17 residues. Trimming cost V 0 bases and J 4 bases, with 18 bases left between them. The CDR3 protein is CASSLTPPGTPSYGYTF. The DNA for the CDR3 is TGTGCCAGCAGCTTAACGCCACCCGGGACACCGAGCTATGGCTACACCTTC.

V gene TRBV5-8 combines with J gene TRBJ2-1; 9 positions agree with TRBD1. The CDR3 runs to 15 residues. The germline gives CDR1 SGHTS, CDR2 YDEGEE. The ends lost 4 bases at V and 6 bases at J; junction bases unmatched: 8. The CDR3 region is CASSTGQGRINEQFF. CDR3 nucleotide sequence: TGTGCCAGCAGCACGGGACAGGGTCGTATCAATGAGCAGTTCTTC.

The rearrangement uses TRBV19 and TRBJ1-2; 10 nucleotides match TRBD1. This CDR3 has 14 amino acids. Looked up from germline, CDR1 is LNHDA and CDR2 is SQIVND (reference sequence). Trimming removed 7 bases from V and 4 bases from J; junction bases left unmatched: 6. For the CDR3, the DNA is TGTGCCAGTACCGCGACAGGGGGCGGCTATGGCTACACCTTC. This sequence encodes CASTATGGGYGYTF.

Only one count was recorded for this clone. The V call is TRBV28, the J call TRBJ2-3; no clear D. Germline CDR1 is MDHEN and CDR2 is SYDVKM. CDR3 length: 16 residues. Trimming cost V 6 bases and J 4 bases, with 20 bases left between them. The CDR3, as DNA: TGTGCCAGCAGCCTAACCCCTGTTAGGGCTGCAGATACGCAGTATTTT. Its translation is CASSLTPVRAADTQYF.